The 12 T cell receptor beta chains below come from one sample, sequenced in a study of blood T cell repertoires in COVID-19. The assay was immunoSEQ multiplex PCR, and TCRdb's table has in-frame clones only and misses some. Counted here are under 200,000 clones, roughly nine tenths occurring once; the ten biggest clones make up about 0.72%. Sequences were obtained from peripheral blood. The receptors were sampled from a woman in her 70s with acute or convalescent COVID-19.

This clone was detected a few times. The germline gene is not matched at one end of the junction; a read error may be the cause. The chain uses TRBV6-2 or TRBV6-3 and TRBJ2-3; a possible D gene is TRBD1 (5 bases). The germline V gene encodes CDR1 MNHEY and CDR2 SVGEGT. This CDR3 spans 11 amino acids. The CDR3 spells CASSLQGPSTF. The CDR3 bases are TGTGCCAGCAGTTTGCAGGGCCCCAGCACTTTT.

This clone has only one observation. The chain combines TRBV7-8 with TRBJ2-2, with 7 positions matching TRBD1. This CDR3 comprises 15 residues. In germline, CDR1 is SGHVS, CDR2 FQNEAQ. The ends lost 4 bases at V and 7 bases at J; junction bases unmatched: 9. The CDR3 loop reads CASSYSGGEFGELFF. The CDR3 nucleotides read TGTGCCAGCAGCTATTCAGGGGGAGAGTTCGGGGAGCTGTTTTTT.

The chain employs TRBV7-2 and TRBJ2-1, with 10 bases identical to TRBD1. Germline CDR1 and CDR2: SGHTA and FQGNSA. The V and J ends lost 1 base and 4 bases, in that order; junction bases with no gene match: 4. There are 16 residues in the CDR3. CDR3 sequence reads: CASSLEGTGAYNEQFF. In DNA, the CDR3 is TGTGCCAGCAGCTTAGAAGGGACAGGGGCGTACAATGAGCAGTTCTTC.

The table lists this clone with a count of one. This rearrangement joins TRBV27 to TRBJ1-2; 7 positions match TRBD1. From germline, CDR1 is MNHEY and CDR2 SMNVEV (reference sequence). This CDR3 contains 16 residues. With V trimmed by 4 bases and J by 0 bases, 8 bases remained unmatched. CDR3 DNA: TGTGCCAGCAGTTCACGGACAGGCGATGCTAACTATGGCTACACCTTC. It is translated as CASSSRTGDANYGYTF.

The genes are TRBV13 and TRBJ2-7, with a weak D call TRBD1 (5 bases). The CDR3 is made up of 16 amino acids. The germline V gene has CDR1 PRHDT and CDR2 FYEKMQ (reference sequence). V lost 5 bases to trimming and J lost 3 bases, with 20 bases between them. The CDR3, as DNA: TGTGCCAGCAGCCCCCCTATTCAAAGGGGTAGCTACGAGCAGTACTTC. Translation gives CASSPPIQRGSYEQYF. Complete variable domain (other parts from reference TRBV13 and TRBJ2-7): AAGVIQSPRHLIKEKRETATLKCYPIPRHDTVYWYQQGPGQDPQFLISFYEKMQSDKGSIPDRFSAQQFSDYHSELNMSSLELGDSALYFCASSPPIQRGSYEQYFGPGTRLTVT.

Only one count was recorded for this clone. The V gene is TRBV5-6, the J gene TRBJ2-3; D remains ambiguous. CDR1 is SGHDT and CDR2 is YYEEEE in the germline V gene. This CDR3 is built from 15 residues. V was trimmed by 4 bases and J by 3 bases, leaving 15 bases between them. CDR3 coding DNA: TGTGCCAGCAGCATTGGGCCTCAGAGAACAGATACGCAGTATTTT. Protein sequence: CASSIGPQRTDTQYF.

The V gene is TRBV27, the J gene TRBJ2-2; tentatively, D is TRBD2 (6 bases). The CDR3 consists of 15 residues. Germline-derived CDR1 and CDR2 are MNHEY and SMNVEV (reference sequence). V was cut by 6 bases and J by 0 bases, with 11 bases left in between. The CDR3 loop is CASREWRANTGELFF. In nucleotides, the CDR3 is TGTGCCAGCAGGGAGTGGAGGGCGAACACCGGGGAGCTGTTTTTT.

This chain connects TRBV12-3 or TRBV12-4 to TRBJ1-2, with TRBD1 matching over 7 bases. CDR3 length: 13 residues. V lost 10 bases, J lost 4 bases, and 9 bases stayed unmatched. The CDR3 DNA sequence: TGTGCCACCCTACGACAGGGTTTCTATGGCTACACCTTC. This encodes CATLRQGFYGYTF.

The V and J genes are TRBV7-2 and TRBJ1-3, with 7 positions matching TRBD1. CDR1 and CDR2 (germline): SGHTA, FQGNSA. J gave up 2 bases and V 5 bases, and 6 bases lay outside the gene matches. The CDR3 runs to 15 residues. The CDR3 region has the DNA TGTGCCAGCAGCCCCGACAGGGTCACTGGAAACACCATATATTTT. Protein product: CASSPDRVTGNTIYF.

V gene TRBV5-1 combines with J gene TRBJ2-2, with 7 bases lining up with TRBD1. CDR1 SGHRS and CDR2 YFSETQ come from the germline V gene. V shed 2 bases and J 5 bases; nucleotides not matched to a gene: 3. The CDR3 length is 14 residues. The DNA of the CDR3 is TGCGCCAGCAGCTTACAGGGGAGAACCGGGGAGCTGTTTTTT. Translation gives CASSLQGRTGELFF.

The chain uses TRBV6-1 and TRBJ1-5; 8 nucleotides agree with TRBD1. The germline gives CDR1 MNHNS, CDR2 SASEGT. V lost 0 bases to trimming and J lost 2 bases; unmatched junction nucleotides: 9. This CDR3 comprises 18 residues. The CDR3: CASSEARRQGRGNQPQHF. CDR3 DNA sequence: TGTGCCAGCAGTGAAGCGAGGAGACAGGGGAGAGGCAATCAGCCCCAGCATTTT.

The chain combines TRBV2 with TRBJ1-2; D gene uncertain. V was clipped by 7 bases and J by 4 bases, with 19 bases between them. CDR1 and CDR2 (germline): SNHLY, FYNNEI. The CDR3 is 15 residues long. CDR3 sequence (DNA): TGTGCCAGCAACGTGCGGGCAATCCGATCCTATGGCTACACCTTC. Translated: CASNVRAIRSYGYTF. Looking up the rest from reference TRBV2 and TRBJ1-2 gives the full variable domain: EPEVTQTPSHQVTQMGQEVILRCVPISNHLYFYWYRQILGQKVEFLVSFYNNEISEKSEIFDDQFSVERPDGSNFTLKIRSTKLEDSAMYFCASNVRAIRSYGYTFGSGTRLTVV.